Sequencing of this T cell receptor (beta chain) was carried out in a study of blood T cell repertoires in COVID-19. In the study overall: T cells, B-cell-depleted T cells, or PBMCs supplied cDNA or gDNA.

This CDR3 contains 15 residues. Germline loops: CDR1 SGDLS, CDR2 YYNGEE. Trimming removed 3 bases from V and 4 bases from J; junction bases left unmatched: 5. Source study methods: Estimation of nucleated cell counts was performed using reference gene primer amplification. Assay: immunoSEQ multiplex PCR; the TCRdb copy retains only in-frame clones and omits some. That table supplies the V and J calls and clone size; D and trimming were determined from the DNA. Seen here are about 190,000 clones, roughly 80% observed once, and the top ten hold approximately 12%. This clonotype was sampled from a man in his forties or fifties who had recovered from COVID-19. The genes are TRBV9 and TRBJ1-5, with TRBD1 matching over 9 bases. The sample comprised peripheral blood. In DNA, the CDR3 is TGTGCCAGCAGCGGCGGGACAGGGTTTAATCAGCCCCAGCATTTT. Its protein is CASSGGTGFNQPQHF.